These 11 T cell receptor beta chains were all obtained from the same sample, sequenced in a study of shared clonotypes between healthy human individuals. Using immunoSEQ multiplex PCR, the repertoire was profiled, and TCRdb retains in-frame clones only, with some absent. The table records around 510,000 clones, around three quarters of them present only once. Specimen: PBMCs. The receptor set was obtained from a woman aged 40 to 55 in good health. Some clones in this sample may be carry-over from other donors' samples.

This clone has just a few counts. This chain joins TRBV19 and TRBJ2-7; D might be TRBD1 (5 bases). V was cut by 6 bases and J by 3 bases, with 15 bases left in between. The CDR3 has 14 amino acids. The germline V gene has CDR1 LNHDA and CDR2 SQIVND (reference sequence). The CDR3 DNA reads TGTGCCAGTAGGTCTGGGGCAGGTTTCTACGAGCAGTACTTC. As protein: CASRSGAGFYEQYF.

The chain combines TRBV18 with TRBJ2-5; a possible D gene is TRBD2 (7 bases). The CDR3 runs 16 residues. V dropped 0 bases and J dropped 4 bases, with 15 bases sitting between them. Germline CDR1 KGHSH, CDR2 LQKENI. The CDR3 DNA is TGTGCCAGCTCACCACCGGTGGCGGGGGCTGGAGAGACCCAGTACTTC. Translating it yields CASSPPVAGAGETQYF.

This clone was seen just once. This chain uses TRBV7-9 with TRBJ2-2, with D tentatively TRBD2 (6 bases). CDR1 SEHNR and CDR2 FQNEAQ come from the germline V gene (reference sequence). The CDR3 is made up of 15 amino acids. The V and J ends lost 0 bases and 4 bases respectively, with 9 bases between them. This CDR3 reads CASSLAGLPTGELFF. DNA for the CDR3: TGTGCCAGCAGCTTAGCCGGACTACCCACCGGGGAGCTGTTTTTT.

The chain employs TRBV2 and TRBJ1-1, with D perhaps TRBD1 (5 bases). CDR3 size: 15 residues. V was trimmed by 1 base and J by 2 bases, leaving 11 bases between them. Germline V gene lookup returns CDR1 SNHLY and CDR2 FYNNEI. The CDR3 loop is CASSEEGRRNTEAFF. The CDR3 DNA follows: TGTGCCAGCAGTGAAGAGGGGAGGAGAAACACTGAAGCTTTCTTT.

The rearrangement joins TRBV28 to TRBJ2-7, with D possibly matching TRBD2 (5 bases). Deletions cut 1 base from V and 6 bases from J, with 16 bases between. The CDR3 contains 15 residues. Germline V gives CDR1 MDHEN, CDR2 SYDVKM. The CDR3 nucleotides read TGTGCCAGCAGTTTATTAAACGCGGGCGCAGCCGAGCAGTACTTC. Amino acids: CASSLLNAGAAEQYF.

This clone was seen at least ten times. The chain combines TRBV5-1 with TRBJ1-4, with a tentative D call TRBD1 (5 bases). V lost 0 bases and J 4 bases, leaving 13 bases between the germline ends. Germline assignment: CDR1 SGHRS and CDR2 YFSETQ. This CDR3 is built from 16 residues. The CDR3 reads CASSLGAQGGNEKLFF. The CDR3 DNA reads as TGCGCCAGCAGCTTGGGAGCCCAGGGAGGTAATGAAAAACTGTTTTTT.

The chain employs TRBV5-4 and TRBJ2-7; no firm D call. There are 13 residues in the CDR3. Trimming stripped 1 base from V and 3 bases from J, with 8 bases between. Per the germline V gene, CDR1 is SGHNT and CDR2 is YYREEE (reference sequence). CDR3 loop: CASSLNPDYEQYF. The CDR3 DNA follows: TGTGCCAGCAGCTTGAACCCGGACTACGAGCAGTACTTC.

This chain connects TRBV2 to TRBJ2-5; no definite D call. Trimming removed 4 bases from V and 7 bases from J, with 10 bases in between. CDR1 is SNHLY, CDR2 FYNNEI, per germline. This CDR3 region has 12 residues. The CDR3 sequence: CASSGEKVTQYF. The CDR3 nucleotides are TGTGCCAGCAGTGGAGAGAAGGTGACCCAGTACTTC.

The chain is built from TRBV7-8 and TRBJ2-1, with 7 positions matching TRBD1. CDR1 and CDR2 from the germline V gene are SGHVS and FQNEAQ. The CDR3 totals 14 residues. The junction had 10 bases not matched to a gene; V was cut back by 1 base and J by 13 bases. This CDR3 reads CASSLGAQGVNQFF. Here the CDR3 DNA reads TGTGCCAGCAGCTTAGGGGCCCAGGGGGTCAATCAGTTCTTC.

Concerning this clone itself: Germline and junction disagree at one end, which may indicate a read error. This chain connects TRBV7-9 to TRBJ2-7, with TRBD1 as a possible D gene (6 bases). The CDR3 contains 12 residues. Germline V CDR1 and CDR2: SEHNR, FQNEAQ (reference sequence). The chain's CDR3 is CASSLATGEQYF. The DNA of the CDR3 is TGTGCCAGCAGCCTAGCAACAGGGGAGCAGTACTTC.

The V and J genes are TRBV5-4 and TRBJ1-2, with TRBD1 identical over 7 bases. Germline lookup yields CDR1 SGHNT and CDR2 YYREEE (reference sequence). The CDR3 consists of 14 residues. V was pared by 4 bases and J by 0 bases, with 3 bases of the junction left unmatched. This chain's CDR3 is CASSQDRANYGYTF. The CDR3 DNA reads as TGTGCCAGCAGCCAAGACAGGGCTAACTATGGCTACACCTTC.